This TCR beta chain was retrieved from a study of CD8 T cells in Susac syndrome. After extraction with the RNeasy kit, roughly 0.5 to 1 ug of the RNA was reverse transcribed using random hexamers. Amplification of TCR beta CDR3 used immunoSEQ multiplex PCR across 54 Vbeta and 13 Jbeta. One entry per CDR3 protein, called by TCRdb with MiXCR from the immunoSEQ multiplex PCR reads. The table includes hundreds of thousands of distinct CDR3 sequences, approximately 92% detected once. The V end was cut by 3 bases, the J end by 0 bases, with 8 bases between. This CDR3 has 13 amino acids. CDR1 SQVTM and CDR2 ANQGSEA come from the germline V gene. Negative isolation was used for CD8+ and CD4+ T cells, and FACS enrichment was applied to TEMRA cells.

This chain uses TRBV29-1 with TRBJ1-1; D not certain. Sequenced material: CD4+ T cells from PBMCs. The sequence was collected from a human donor with multiple sclerosis. For the CDR3, the DNA is TGCAGCGTTGACGGAGGGATGAACACTGAAGCTTTCTTT. Encoded protein: CSVDGGMNTEAFF.